Below, one T cell receptor (beta chain) is given with its context. Its target is unknown. Being one base from a much bigger clone, this may be a read error. This sample holds PBMCs from 8.5 to 10 ml fresh peripheral blood. Amplified TCR beta CDR3 regions derived from RNA transcripts. First-round RT-PCR targeting the TCR CDR3 was performed with the HTBI primer set. Via MiXCR, TCRdb re-called the multiplex PCR reads, giving one row per CDR3 protein. The table lists fewer than 350,000 distinct CDR3 sequences, about 15% of them singletons. The sample originates from a study of T cells in Graves' hyperthyroidism and ophthalmopathy. Background on the study: Peripheral blood was drawn at first diagnosis, prior to all treatment. Study-wide results and caveats: Blood also carried most thyroid clonotypes expanded above 0.001.

Per the germline V gene, CDR1 is MNHNS and CDR2 is SASEGT. V lost 6 bases and J lost 6; bases outside the gene matches: 7. CDR3 length equals 14 residues. The TCR sequence derives from a woman aged 50 to 60 with Graves' hyperthyroidism that later progressed to Graves' ophthalmopathy. The sequenced sample was blood. The J gene is TRBJ1-5, the V gene TRBV6-1; the match to TRBD1 covers 8 bases. In DNA form, the CDR3 reads TGTGCCAGCAGGGATCGACAGGGGCGTCAGCCCCAGCATTTT. Protein product: CASRDRQGRQPQHF.